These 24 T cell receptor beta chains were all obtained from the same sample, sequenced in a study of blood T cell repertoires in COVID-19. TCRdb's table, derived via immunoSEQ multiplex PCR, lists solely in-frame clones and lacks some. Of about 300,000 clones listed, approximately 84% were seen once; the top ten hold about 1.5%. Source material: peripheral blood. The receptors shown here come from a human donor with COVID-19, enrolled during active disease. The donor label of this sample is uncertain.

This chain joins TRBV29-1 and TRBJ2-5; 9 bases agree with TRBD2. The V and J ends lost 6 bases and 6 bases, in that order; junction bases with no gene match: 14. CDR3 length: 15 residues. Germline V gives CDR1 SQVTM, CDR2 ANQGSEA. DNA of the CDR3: TGCAGCGTGGAGCCATTAGCGGGAGTGAGGAAGACCCAGTACTTC. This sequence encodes CSVEPLAGVRKTQYF.

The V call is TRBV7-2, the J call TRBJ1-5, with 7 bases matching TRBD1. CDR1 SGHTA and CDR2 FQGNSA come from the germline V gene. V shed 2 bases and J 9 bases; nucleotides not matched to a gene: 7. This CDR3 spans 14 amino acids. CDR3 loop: CASSLLTGRGPQHF. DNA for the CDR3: TGTGCCAGCAGCTTATTGACAGGGCGAGGGCCCCAGCATTTT.

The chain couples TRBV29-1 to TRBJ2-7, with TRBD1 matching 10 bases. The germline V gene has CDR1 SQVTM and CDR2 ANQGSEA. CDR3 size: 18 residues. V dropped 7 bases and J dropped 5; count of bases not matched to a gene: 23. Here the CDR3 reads CSASNPRTRQGAGDEQYF. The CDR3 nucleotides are TGCAGCGCCTCAAACCCGCGCACCCGACAGGGGGCAGGGGACGAGCAGTACTTC.

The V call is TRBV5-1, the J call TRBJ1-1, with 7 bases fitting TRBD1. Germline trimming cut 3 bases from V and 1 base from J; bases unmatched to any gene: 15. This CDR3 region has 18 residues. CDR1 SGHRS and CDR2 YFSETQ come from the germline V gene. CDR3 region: CASSSPFPRQGENTEAFF. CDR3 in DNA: TGCGCCAGCAGCTCCCCCTTCCCCCGACAGGGTGAGAACACTGAAGCTTTCTTT.

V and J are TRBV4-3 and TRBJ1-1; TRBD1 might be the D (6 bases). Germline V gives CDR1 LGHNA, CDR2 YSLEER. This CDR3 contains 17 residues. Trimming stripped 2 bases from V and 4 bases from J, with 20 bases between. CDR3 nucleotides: TGCGCCAGCAGCCAACTACCGCCCAGGGGACGCGGCACTGAAGCTTTCTTT. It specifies CASSQLPPRGRGTEAFF.

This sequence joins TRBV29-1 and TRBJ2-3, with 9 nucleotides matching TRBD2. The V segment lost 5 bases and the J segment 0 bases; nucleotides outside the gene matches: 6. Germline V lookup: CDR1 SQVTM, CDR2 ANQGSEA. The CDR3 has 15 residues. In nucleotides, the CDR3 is TGCAGCGTTTCGAATAGCGGGAGCAGCACAGATACGCAGTATTTT. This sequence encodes CSVSNSGSSTDTQYF.

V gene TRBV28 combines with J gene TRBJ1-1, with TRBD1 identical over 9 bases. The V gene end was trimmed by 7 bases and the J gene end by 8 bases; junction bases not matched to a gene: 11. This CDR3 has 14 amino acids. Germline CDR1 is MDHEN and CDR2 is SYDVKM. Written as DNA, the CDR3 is TGTGCCAGCACTAACAGGGGGCGGGTAGGCGAAGCTTTCTTT. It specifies CASTNRGRVGEAFF.

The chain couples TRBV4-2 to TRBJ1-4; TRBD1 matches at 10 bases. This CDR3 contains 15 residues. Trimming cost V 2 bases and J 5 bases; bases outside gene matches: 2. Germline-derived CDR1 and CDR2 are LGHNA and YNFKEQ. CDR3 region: CASSQPGQGNEKLFF. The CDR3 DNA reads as TGTGCCAGCAGCCAACCGGGACAGGGGAATGAAAAACTGTTTTTT.

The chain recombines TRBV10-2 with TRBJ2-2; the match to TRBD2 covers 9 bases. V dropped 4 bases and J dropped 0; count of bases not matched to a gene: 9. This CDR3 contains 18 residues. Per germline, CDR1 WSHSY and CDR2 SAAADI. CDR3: CASSVWLAGPTNTGELFF. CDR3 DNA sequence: TGCGCCAGCAGTGTTTGGCTAGCGGGACCGACGAACACCGGGGAGCTGTTTTTT.

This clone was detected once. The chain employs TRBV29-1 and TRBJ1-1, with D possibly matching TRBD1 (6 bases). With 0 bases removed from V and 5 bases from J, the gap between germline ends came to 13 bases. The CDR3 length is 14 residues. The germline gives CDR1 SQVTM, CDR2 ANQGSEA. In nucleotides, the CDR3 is TGCAGCGTTGAAGAGGGGGCTGTGGGGACTGAAGCTTTCTTT. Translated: CSVEEGAVGTEAFF. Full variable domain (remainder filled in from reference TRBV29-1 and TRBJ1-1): SAVISQKPSRDICQRGTSLTIQCQVDSQVTMMFWYRQQPGQSLTLIATANQGSEATYESGFVIDKFPISRPNLTFSTLTVSNMSPEDSSIYLCSVEEGAVGTEAFFGQGTRLTVV.

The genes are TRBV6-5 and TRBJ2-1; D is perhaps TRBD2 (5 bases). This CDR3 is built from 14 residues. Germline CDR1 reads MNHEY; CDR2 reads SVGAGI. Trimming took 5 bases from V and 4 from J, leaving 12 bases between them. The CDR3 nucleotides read TGTGCCAGCAGTCGGACTGTCGGTTACAATGAGCAGTTCTTC. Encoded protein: CASSRTVGYNEQFF.

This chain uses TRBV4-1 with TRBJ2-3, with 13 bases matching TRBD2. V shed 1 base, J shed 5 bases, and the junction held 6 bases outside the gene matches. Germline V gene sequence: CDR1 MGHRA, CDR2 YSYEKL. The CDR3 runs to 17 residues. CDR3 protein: CASSQGVTSGRIDTQYF. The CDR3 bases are TGCGCCAGCAGCCAAGGGGTGACTAGCGGGAGGATAGATACGCAGTATTTT.

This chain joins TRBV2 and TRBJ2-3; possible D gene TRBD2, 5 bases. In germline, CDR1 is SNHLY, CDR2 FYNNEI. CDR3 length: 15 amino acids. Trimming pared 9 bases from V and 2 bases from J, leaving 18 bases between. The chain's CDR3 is CASAQGRVNTDTQYF. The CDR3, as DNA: TGTGCCAGTGCCCAAGGGCGGGTAAACACAGATACGCAGTATTTT. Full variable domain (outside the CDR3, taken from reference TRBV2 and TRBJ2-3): EPEVTQTPSHQVTQMGQEVILRCVPISNHLYFYWYRQILGQKVEFLVSFYNNEISEKSEIFDDQFSVERPDGSNFTLKIRSTKLEDSAMYFCASAQGRVNTDTQYFGPGTRLTVL.

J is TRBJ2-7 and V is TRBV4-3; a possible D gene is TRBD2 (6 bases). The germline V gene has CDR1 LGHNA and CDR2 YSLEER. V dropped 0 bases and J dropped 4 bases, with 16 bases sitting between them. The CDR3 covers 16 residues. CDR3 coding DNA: TGCGCCAGCAGCCAAGAACTCGGGGGTTCCAGATACGAGCAGTACTTC. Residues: CASSQELGGSRYEQYF.

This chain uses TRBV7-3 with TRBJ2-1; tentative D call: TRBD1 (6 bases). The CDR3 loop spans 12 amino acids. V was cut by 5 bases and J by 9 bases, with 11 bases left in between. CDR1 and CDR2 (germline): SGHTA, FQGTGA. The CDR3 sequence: CASSLGTSEQFF. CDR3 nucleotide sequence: TGTGCCAGCAGCCTCGGGACAAGTGAGCAGTTCTTC. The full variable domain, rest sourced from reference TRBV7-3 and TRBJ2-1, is GAGVSQTPSNKVTEKGKYVELRCDPISGHTALYWYRQSLGQGPEFLIYFQGTGAADDSGLPNDRFFAVRPEGSVSTLKIQRTERGDSAVYLCASSLGTSEQFFGPGTRLTVL.

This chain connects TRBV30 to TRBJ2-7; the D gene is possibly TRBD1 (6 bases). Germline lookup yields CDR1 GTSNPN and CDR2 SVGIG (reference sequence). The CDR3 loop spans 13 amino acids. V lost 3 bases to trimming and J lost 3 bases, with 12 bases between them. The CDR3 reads CAWREDSFYEQYF. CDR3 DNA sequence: TGTGCCTGGAGAGAGGACAGCTTCTACGAGCAGTACTTC. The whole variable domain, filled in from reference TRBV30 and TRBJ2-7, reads SQTIHQWPATLVQPVGSPLSLECTVEGTSNPNLYWYRQAAGRGLQLLFYSVGIGQISSEVPQNLSASRPQDRQFILSSKKLLLSDSGFYLCAWREDSFYEQYFGPGTRLTVT.

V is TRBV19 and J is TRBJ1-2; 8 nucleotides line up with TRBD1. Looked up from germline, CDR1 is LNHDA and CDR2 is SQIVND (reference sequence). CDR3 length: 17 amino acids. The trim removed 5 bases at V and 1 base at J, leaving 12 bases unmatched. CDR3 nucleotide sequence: TGTGCCAGTAGTGCGGGACTACCGGGACAGGTTAACTATGGCTACACCTTC. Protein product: CASSAGLPGQVNYGYTF.

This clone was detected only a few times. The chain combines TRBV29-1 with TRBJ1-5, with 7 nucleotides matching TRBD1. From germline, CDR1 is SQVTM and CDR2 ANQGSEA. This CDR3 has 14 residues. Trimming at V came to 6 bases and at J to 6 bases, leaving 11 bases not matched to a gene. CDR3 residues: CSVSDRRNGQPQHF. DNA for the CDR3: TGCAGCGTCTCGGACAGGAGGAACGGTCAGCCCCAGCATTTT.

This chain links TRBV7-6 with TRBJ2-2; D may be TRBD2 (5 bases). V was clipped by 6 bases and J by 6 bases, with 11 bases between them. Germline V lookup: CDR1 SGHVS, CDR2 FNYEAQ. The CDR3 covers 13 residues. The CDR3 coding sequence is TGTGCCAGCAGGGTAGCGTCGGCCGGGGAGCTGTTTTTT. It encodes CASRVASAGELFF. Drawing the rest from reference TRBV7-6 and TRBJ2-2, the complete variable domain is GAGVSQSPRYKVTKRGQDVALRCDPISGHVSLYWYRQALGQGPEFLTYFNYEAQQDKSGLPNDRFSAERPEGSISTLTIQRTEQRDSAMYRCASRVASAGELFFGEGSRLTVL.

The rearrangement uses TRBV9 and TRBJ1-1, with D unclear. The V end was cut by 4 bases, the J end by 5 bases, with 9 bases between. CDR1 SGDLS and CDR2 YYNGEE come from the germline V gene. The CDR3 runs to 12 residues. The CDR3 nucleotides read TGTGCCAGCAGCCCCCAGAGGACTGAAGCTTTCTTT. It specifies CASSPQRTEAFF.

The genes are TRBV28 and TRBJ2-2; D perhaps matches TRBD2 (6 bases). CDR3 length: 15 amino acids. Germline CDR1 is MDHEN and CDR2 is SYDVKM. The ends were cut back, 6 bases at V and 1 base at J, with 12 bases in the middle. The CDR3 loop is CASSPGGMNTGELFF. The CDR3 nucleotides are TGTGCCAGCAGCCCCGGGGGAATGAACACCGGGGAGCTGTTTTTT.

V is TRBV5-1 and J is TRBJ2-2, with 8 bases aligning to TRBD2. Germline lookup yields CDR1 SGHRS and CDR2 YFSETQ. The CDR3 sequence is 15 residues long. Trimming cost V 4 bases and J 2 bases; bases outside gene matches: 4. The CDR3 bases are TGCGCCAGCAGCCACGGACTAGCCAACACCGGGGAGCTGTTTTTT. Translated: CASSHGLANTGELFF. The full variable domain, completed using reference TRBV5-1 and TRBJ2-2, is KAGVTQTPRYLIKTRGQQVTLSCSPISGHRSVSWYQQTPGQGLQFLFEYFSETQRNKGNFPGRFSGRQFSNSRSEMNVSTLELGDSALYLCASSHGLANTGELFFGEGSRLTVL.

The CDR3 nucleotides are TGTGCCAGCAGTTGGCCGGGGAAGAACTATGGCTACACCTTC. It yields the protein CASSWPGKNYGYTF. The chain is built from TRBV28 and TRBJ1-2; no clear D. CDR3 size: 14 residues. V lost 4 bases, J lost 2 bases, and 11 bases lay in between. The V gene's germline CDR1 is MDHEN and CDR2 SYDVKM.

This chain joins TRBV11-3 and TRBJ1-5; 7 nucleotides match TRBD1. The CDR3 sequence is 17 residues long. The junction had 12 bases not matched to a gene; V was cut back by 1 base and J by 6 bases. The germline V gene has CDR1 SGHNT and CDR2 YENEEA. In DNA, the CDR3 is TGTGCCAGCAGCTTAGCGGGATACAGGGGTCACTGTCAGCCCCAGCATTTT. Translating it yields CASSLAGYRGHCQPQHF.